A single sample gave rise to the 18 T cell receptor beta chains below, sequenced in a study of shared clonotypes between healthy human individuals. Libraries were prepared by immunoSEQ multiplex PCR; TCRdb keeps only in-frame clonotypes and omits some of them. Of over 2 million clones detected, less than 95% appear once; the ten largest clones hold approximately 0.41%. The sequencing sample was made of naive CD4+ T cells from PBMCs. Subset denoted: CD45RA+ positively selected. These receptors were taken from a man between 18 and 35 years old in good health. Some clones in this sample may be carry-over from other donors' samples.

V gene TRBV27 combines with J gene TRBJ2-2, with no clear D. Germline CDR1 MNHEY, CDR2 SMNVEV (reference sequence). The V and J ends lost 5 bases and 3 bases respectively, with 16 bases between them. The CDR3 length is 16 residues. The CDR3 DNA reads as TGTGCCAGCAGTCCGCCCGAGAAATGGGACACCGGGGAGCTGTTTTTT. Translation gives CASSPPEKWDTGELFF.

The chain couples TRBV5-1 to TRBJ1-1; D possibly corresponds to TRBD1 (5 bases). Trimming shortened V by 4 bases and J by 1 base, and 14 bases separated the two germline ends. Germline values: CDR1 SGHRS, CDR2 YFSETQ. This CDR3 is built from 15 residues. The CDR3 DNA is TGCGCCAGCAGCGATGACCGTGGGGCGAACACTGAAGCTTTCTTT. Residues: CASSDDRGANTEAFF.

The V call is TRBV5-1, the J call TRBJ1-5, with D perhaps TRBD1 (6 bases). Germline CDR1 is SGHRS and CDR2 is YFSETQ. The CDR3 is 15 residues long. V lost 5 bases and J 9 bases, leaving 21 bases between the germline ends. The CDR3 nucleotides are TGCGCCAGCAGACCCCTTCCAGGGGCCGAGGGGCCCCAGCATTTT. Amino acid sequence: CASRPLPGAEGPQHF.

This clone was observed a single time. The chain recombines TRBV5-1 with TRBJ2-7; TRBD2 matches at 9 bases. This CDR3 has 17 residues. Per the germline V gene, CDR1 is SGHRS and CDR2 is YFSETQ. With 0 bases clipped from V and 3 bases from J, the junction kept 10 bases outside the gene matches. The DNA of the CDR3 is TGCGCCAGCAGCTTGGAGTCTAGCGGGAAGGATCTCTACGAGCAGTACTTC. The encoded protein is CASSLESSGKDLYEQYF.

Remarks on this clone: Additional DNA sequences in this sample encode the identical CDR3. The chain joins TRBV5-1 to TRBJ2-5, with 7 bases lining up with TRBD1. CDR1 and CDR2 (germline): SGHRS, YFSETQ. CDR3 length: 13 residues. J gave up 4 bases and V 4 bases, and 4 bases lay outside the gene matches. As DNA, the CDR3 is TGCGCCAGCAGCCTGTCAGGGGGAGAGACCCAGTACTTC. Translating it yields CASSLSGGETQYF.

This chain joins TRBV6-1 and TRBJ2-2; 10 bases are a match to TRBD1. The CDR3 totals 14 residues. Germline V gives CDR1 MNHNS, CDR2 SASEGT. V was clipped by 7 bases and J by 6 bases; unmatched bases: 5. This CDR3 is CASTGTGVAGELFF. Written as DNA, the CDR3 is TGTGCCAGCACCGGGACAGGGGTGGCCGGGGAGCTGTTTTTT.

This sequence joins TRBV6-5 and TRBJ1-5; TRBD1 might be the D (5 bases). CDR3 length: 13 amino acids. Per the germline V gene, CDR1 is MNHEY and CDR2 is SVGAGI. V shed 6 bases and J shed 9 bases, with 15 bases lying between them. The CDR3 sequence is CASSRGNEGPQHF. The DNA for the CDR3 is TGTGCCAGCAGCCGGGGGAATGAGGGGCCCCAGCATTTT.

The chain links TRBV7-8 to TRBJ2-7; 9 bases fit TRBD1. With V trimmed by 6 bases and J by 5 bases, 8 bases remained unmatched. In germline, CDR1 is SGHVS, CDR2 FQNEAQ. The CDR3 runs 14 residues. The CDR3 here is CASRPGTGFDEQYF. The CDR3 coding sequence is TGTGCCAGCAGACCAGGGACAGGGTTTGACGAGCAGTACTTC.

The chain is built from TRBV7-9 and TRBJ1-5; a weak D match, TRBD1 (6 bases). In germline, CDR1 is SEHNR, CDR2 FQNEAQ (reference sequence). V lost 8 bases to trimming and J lost 2 bases, with 10 bases between them. This CDR3 spans 13 amino acids. The DNA for the CDR3 is TGTGCCAGCGGGGGACAAGGCAATCAGCCCCAGCATTTT. It is translated as CASGGQGNQPQHF. The full variable domain, in which reference TRBV7-9 and TRBJ1-5 provide the parts outside the CDR3, is DTGVSQNPRHKITKRGQNVTFRCDPISEHNRLYWYRQTLGQGPEFLTYFQNEAQLEKSRLLSDRFSAERPKGSFSTLEIQRTEQGDSAMYLCASGGQGNQPQHFGDGTRLSIL.

V gene TRBV5-1 combines with J gene TRBJ1-1, with 10 bases identical to TRBD1. Germline CDR1 is SGHRS and CDR2 is YFSETQ. V was pared by 4 bases and J by 6 bases, with 6 bases of the junction left unmatched. The CDR3 consists of 14 residues. The CDR3 nucleotides are TGCGCCAGCAGCCCCGGAGGGACAGGGGCTGAAGCTTTCTTT. Protein sequence: CASSPGGTGAEAFF.

The V gene is TRBV5-1, the J gene TRBJ2-7; weak D call: TRBD2 (5 bases). V shed 4 bases and J shed 5 bases, with 16 bases lying between them. Germline V lookup: CDR1 SGHRS, CDR2 YFSETQ. The CDR3 is 14 residues long. CDR3 nucleotides: TGCGCCAGCAGCCCCTTGGCGGGTAAAGACGAGCAGTACTTC. Translation: CASSPLAGKDEQYF.

J is TRBJ1-5 and V is TRBV6-1; no clear D. The V end was cut by 3 bases, the J end by 7 bases, with 16 bases between. This CDR3 has 15 residues. Looked up from germline, CDR1 is MNHNS and CDR2 is SASEGT. CDR3 residues: CASSERLPGTQPQHF. CDR3 sequence (DNA): TGTGCCAGCAGTGAGAGACTCCCAGGCACCCAGCCCCAGCATTTT.

The chain has TRBV28 and TRBJ1-2, with D tentatively TRBD1 (5 bases). The CDR3 consists of 17 residues. Germline V gives CDR1 MDHEN, CDR2 SYDVKM. V lost 5 bases to trimming and J lost 2 bases, with 21 bases between them. The CDR3 DNA reads TGTGCCAGCAGTGCACCAGGAGGGACCGCAACAAACTATGGCTACACCTTC. Amino acid sequence: CASSAPGGTATNYGYTF.

The chain combines TRBV28 with TRBJ2-1; possible D gene TRBD2, 7 bases. This CDR3 contains 17 residues. Trimming left V 7 bases short and J 6 bases short, with 25 bases between. In germline, CDR1 is MDHEN, CDR2 SYDVKM. The CDR3 region is CASISAGLPRGVNEQFF. The DNA for the CDR3 is TGTGCCAGCATATCAGCGGGACTCCCGAGGGGGGTCAATGAGCAGTTCTTC.

This clone was picked up a small number of times. Other nucleotide sequences from this sample produce the same CDR3. V and J are TRBV5-1 and TRBJ2-1; 15 positions agree with TRBD2. CDR1 SGHRS and CDR2 YFSETQ come from the germline V gene. V was clipped by 2 bases and J by 8 bases; unmatched bases: 2. There are 15 residues in the CDR3. This CDR3 is CASSFGLAGGDEQFF. The CDR3 DNA reads TGCGCCAGCAGCTTCGGACTAGCGGGAGGGGATGAGCAGTTCTTC.

This chain uses TRBV9 with TRBJ2-1; maybe TRBD2 (6 bases). Germline CDR1 SGDLS, CDR2 YYNGEE. The V end was cut by 0 bases, the J end by 3 bases, with 10 bases between. The CDR3 is 15 residues long. The CDR3: CASSVGDSGYNEQFF. The CDR3 coding sequence is TGTGCCAGCAGCGTAGGTGATAGCGGCTACAATGAGCAGTTCTTC.

The chain joins TRBV18 to TRBJ1-2; 7 bases line up with TRBD1. This CDR3 has 19 residues. Germline V lookup: CDR1 KGHSH, CDR2 LQKENI. V trimming: 0 bases; J trimming: 0 bases; junction bases outside the gene matches: 13. CDR3 sequence (DNA): TGTGCCAGCTCACCACCCAAGGGGGCAGGGGCTGGTTCTAACTATGGCTACACCTTC. This sequence encodes CASSPPKGAGAGSNYGYTF.

This CDR3 is CASSLPLDREASTDTQYF. CDR3 sequence (DNA): TGTGCCAGCAGCTTACCCCTGGACAGGGAGGCCAGCACAGATACGCAGTATTTT. The rearrangement links TRBV11-2 to TRBJ2-3, with TRBD1 matching over 8 bases. Germline-derived CDR1 and CDR2 are SGHAT and FQNNGV. The CDR3 has 18 amino acids. The trim removed 2 bases at V and 0 bases at J, leaving 10 bases unmatched.